This T cell receptor beta chain was profiled in a study of blood T cell repertoires in COVID-19. As for the study in general: PBMCs, B-cell-depleted T cells, or T cells provided the cDNA or gDNA that made up the material.

Original processing methods: Using reference gene primer amplification, nucleated cell counts were estimated. The data were produced by immunoSEQ multiplex PCR, yet TCRdb's version contains in-frame clones alone and is incomplete. V and J calls and clone size are those listed in that table; D and trimming were worked out from the DNA. Of more than 200,000 clones in the sample, roughly 90% were seen once. The CDR3 totals 15 residues. Per germline, CDR1 SEHNR and CDR2 FQNEAQ (reference sequence). J was trimmed by 4 bases and V by 1 base; bases with no gene match: 4. Sequenced material: peripheral blood. The chain is built from TRBV7-9 and TRBJ2-3; 8 bases align to TRBD2. The TCR sequence derives from a young man with active or convalescent COVID-19. CDR3 coding DNA: TGTGCCAGCAGCTTAGGCACTAGCGGTTCAGATACGCAGTATTTT. Its translation is CASSLGTSGSDTQYF.